A single sample gave rise to the 18 T cell receptor beta chains below, sequenced in a study of cytomegalovirus exposure and HLA in healthy donors. The PCR contained 60 Vbeta and 13 Jbeta primers. Here immunoSEQ multiplex PCR was the method, and the copy in TCRdb shows in-frame clones only, minus some. The sample holds 170,000 or so clones, 80% seen once. Specimen: PBMCs. These receptors all stem from a man aged 25-40 years in good health and CMV-seropositive.

This rearrangement joins TRBV10-2 to TRBJ2-3; possible D gene TRBD2, 6 bases. The CDR3 is 20 residues long. V dropped 2 bases and J dropped 1 base, with 25 bases sitting between them. Germline V gives CDR1 WSHSY, CDR2 SAAADI. CDR3: CASSETFTKGGIGGTDTQYF. The DNA of the CDR3 is TGCGCCAGCAGTGAGACCTTTACTAAAGGAGGGATCGGAGGCACAGATACGCAGTATTTT.

The rearrangement uses TRBV25-1 and TRBJ1-5, with 7 bases aligning to TRBD1. The ends lost 2 bases at V and 2 bases at J; junction bases unmatched: 6. Per germline, CDR1 MGHDK and CDR2 SYGVNS. This CDR3 region has 16 residues. The CDR3 region has the DNA TGTGCCAGCAGTGAAACAGGGGTTGTTGGCAATCAGCCCCAGCATTTT. The encoded protein is CASSETGVVGNQPQHF.

CDR3: CAGGLRASGTTGELFF. The DNA for the CDR3 is TGTGCCGGGGGGCTTAGGGCTAGCGGGACCACCGGGGAGCTGTTTTTT. V is TRBV30 and J is TRBJ2-2; 9 nucleotides agree with TRBD2. Per the germline V gene, CDR1 is GTSNPN and CDR2 is SVGIG (reference sequence). The junction had 14 bases not matched to a gene; V was cut back by 8 bases and J by 4 bases. This CDR3 spans 16 amino acids.

The rearrangement uses TRBV14 and TRBJ2-5, with TRBD1 matching over 7 bases. The V gene's germline CDR1 is SGHDN and CDR2 FVKESK. This CDR3 contains 17 residues. Trimming took 0 bases from V and 0 from J; bases not matched to a gene: 7. CDR3 amino acids: CASSQDDRDTYQETQYF. The CDR3 DNA follows: TGTGCCAGCAGCCAAGACGACAGGGACACGTACCAAGAGACCCAGTACTTC.

The rearrangement joins TRBV6-1 to TRBJ2-7, with D possibly TRBD1 on 6 matching bases. The CDR3 consists of 13 residues. Germline values: CDR1 MNHNS, CDR2 SASEGT. Deletions cut 3 bases from V and 6 bases from J, with 12 bases between. For the CDR3, the DNA is TGTGCCAGCAGTGAGAGGGGGAAGATCGAGCAGTACTTC. Residues: CASSERGKIEQYF.

V usage is TRBV6-5 and J usage is TRBJ1-5; D possibly corresponds to TRBD1 (6 bases). Germline loops: CDR1 MNHEY, CDR2 SVGAGI. This CDR3 comprises 13 residues. The V and J ends lost 6 bases and 4 bases respectively, with 10 bases between them. DNA for the CDR3: TGTGCCAGCAGAAATGGACAGAATCAGCCCCAGCATTTT. Amino acids: CASRNGQNQPQHF.

Turning to this clone: This may come from a read error, since a much larger clone is one base off. The chain is built from TRBV11-2 and TRBJ1-5; weak D call: TRBD1 (6 bases). The V gene lost 3 bases and the J gene lost 0 bases, with 9 bases spanning the gap. Germline V gene data show CDR1 as SGHAT and CDR2 as FQNNGV. CDR3 length: 15 amino acids. DNA of the CDR3: TGTGCCAGCAGCTTTACAGGGAGTAGCAATCAGCCCCAGCATTTT. Its translation is CASSFTGSSNQPQHF. Complete variable domain (other parts from reference TRBV11-2 and TRBJ1-5): EAGVAQSPRYKIIEKRQSVAFWCNPISGHATLYWYQQILGQGPKLLIQFQNNGVVDDSQLPKDRFSAERLKGVDSTLKIQPAKLEDSAVYLCASSFTGSSNQPQHFGDGTRLSIL.

This sequence joins TRBV7-8 and TRBJ1-5, with TRBD1 matching over 12 bases. The germline V gene encodes CDR1 SGHVS and CDR2 FQNEAQ. The junction had 12 bases not matched to a gene; V was cut back by 5 bases and J by 7 bases. The CDR3 runs to 17 residues. CDR3 sequence (DNA): TGTGCCAGCAGCGTAGGGACAGGGGGCAGGGTCGGGCAGCCCCAGCATTTT. Amino acid sequence: CASSVGTGGRVGQPQHF.

This chain joins TRBV27 and TRBJ1-5; 7 positions agree with TRBD1. J gave up 0 bases and V 7 bases, and 9 bases lay outside the gene matches. This CDR3 is built from 16 residues. Germline CDR1 MNHEY, CDR2 SMNVEV (reference sequence). This CDR3 is CASMGRGQLSNQPQHF. The CDR3 DNA reads as TGTGCCAGCATGGGTCGGGGACAGCTTAGCAATCAGCCCCAGCATTTT.

J is TRBJ2-2 and V is TRBV6-4; no clear D. Germline loops: CDR1 MRHNA, CDR2 SNTAGT. The V gene lost 3 bases and the J gene lost 2 bases, with 4 bases spanning the gap. CDR3 size: 13 residues. The CDR3 loop reads CASSETNTGELFF. The CDR3, as DNA: TGTGCCAGCAGTGAGACTAACACCGGGGAGCTGTTTTTT.

The rearrangement uses TRBV4-3 and TRBJ2-1; D may be TRBD1 (5 bases). V was pared by 0 bases and J by 4 bases, with 13 bases between. Germline V gene sequence: CDR1 LGHNA, CDR2 YSLEER. CDR3 size: 16 residues. CDR3 region: CASSQDLETAYNEQFF. CDR3 coding DNA: TGCGCCAGCAGCCAAGATCTGGAGACAGCATACAATGAGCAGTTCTTC.

This CDR3 is CASSIVGTGGTEAFF. CDR3 bases: TGTGCCAGTAGTATAGTTGGGACAGGGGGCACTGAAGCTTTCTTT. The rearrangement joins TRBV19 to TRBJ1-1, with 11 bases identical to TRBD1. This CDR3 is 15 amino acids long. Trimming at V came to 1 base and at J to 4 bases, leaving 2 bases not matched to a gene. CDR1 is LNHDA, CDR2 SQIVND, per germline (reference sequence).

The rearrangement joins TRBV7-9 to TRBJ2-7; no reliable D call. The CDR3 extends over 12 amino acids. V lost 1 base and J lost 7, with 8 bases in between. Germline CDR1 is SEHNR and CDR2 is FQNEAQ (reference sequence). The CDR3, as DNA: TGTGCCAGCAGCTTAGGGGCAGCTGAGCAGTACTTC. Protein: CASSLGAAEQYF.

The V gene is TRBV27, the J gene TRBJ2-1, with TRBD2 matching 8 bases. This CDR3 is 13 amino acids long. J lost 5 bases, V lost 8 bases, and 5 bases had no gene match. Germline V gives CDR1 MNHEY, CDR2 SMNVEV (reference sequence). The chain's CDR3 is CASGTRFHNEQFF. Here the CDR3 DNA reads TGTGCCAGCGGGACTAGGTTCCACAATGAGCAGTTCTTC.

The V and J genes are TRBV7-2 and TRBJ1-1, with a possible D match to TRBD1 (6 bases). The CDR3 runs to 14 residues. V shed 7 bases and J shed 0 bases, with 12 bases lying between them. The germline V gene encodes CDR1 SGHTA and CDR2 FQGNSA. CDR3 nucleotide sequence: TGTGCCAGCACCATGGACAGCTTGAACACTGAAGCTTTCTTT. Translated: CASTMDSLNTEAFF.

The genes are TRBV25-1 and TRBJ2-5, with TRBD2 matching over 11 bases. The J call may be in error: the DNA end matches TRBJ2-7 better. Germline-derived CDR1 and CDR2 are MGHDK and SYGVNS. The CDR3 is made up of 15 amino acids. In DNA, the CDR3 is TGTGCCAGCAGCGGGTCGGGACTAGCGGAATACGAGCAGTACTTC. It translates to CASSGSGLAEYEQYF.

This chain links TRBV27 with TRBJ1-1; D call uncertain. The CDR3 extends over 14 amino acids. Per the germline V gene, CDR1 is MNHEY and CDR2 is SMNVEV (reference sequence). Trimming removed 1 base at V and 3 bases at J, with 9 bases between. DNA of the CDR3: TGTGCCAGCAGTTTATTAGACCAGGACACTGAAGCTTTCTTT. Translation: CASSLLDQDTEAFF.

Of note for this clone: Other DNA sequences within the sample encode an identical CDR3. This chain links TRBV9 with TRBJ2-3, with D perhaps TRBD2 (6 bases). The V gene lost 0 bases and the J gene lost 6 bases, with 8 bases spanning the gap. The CDR3 contains 13 residues. The germline gives CDR1 SGDLS, CDR2 YYNGEE. The CDR3: CASSVGGADTQYF. Here the CDR3 DNA reads TGTGCCAGCAGCGTAGGCGGGGCGGATACGCAGTATTTT.